A single sample is the source of the 19 T cell receptor beta chains below, sequenced in a study of blood T cell repertoires in COVID-19. Sequencing was performed with immunoSEQ multiplex PCR; in TCRdb, only in-frame clones are kept and a portion is missing. The sample contains roughly 170,000 clones, about 86% of which appear only once. What was sequenced was peripheral blood. These receptors all stem from a woman aged 70-85 years with COVID-19, enrolled during active disease.

The table lists this clone with a count of one. The rearrangement joins TRBV12-3 or TRBV12-4 to TRBJ2-1; TRBD2 matches at 9 bases. The CDR3 consists of 12 residues. V trimming: 6 bases; J trimming: 15 bases; junction bases outside the gene matches: 9. The CDR3: CASSIGTSLLFF. DNA of the CDR3: TGTGCCAGCAGCATAGGGACTAGCCTTCTGTTCTTC.

This chain connects TRBV5-6 to TRBJ1-5; D remains ambiguous. Trimming stripped 0 bases from V and 7 bases from J, with 14 bases between. Per the germline V gene, CDR1 is SGHDT and CDR2 is YYEEEE. The length of the CDR3 is 15 residues. Written as DNA, the CDR3 is TGTGCCAGCAGCTTGGGACCGGGGTTGAGGCAGCCCCAGCATTTT. It is translated as CASSLGPGLRQPQHF.

The chain has TRBV4-1 and TRBJ1-1, with TRBD1 identical over 7 bases. The germline CDR1 and CDR2 sequences are MGHRA and YSYEKL. This CDR3 comprises 14 residues. The junction had 8 bases not matched to a gene; V was cut back by 4 bases and J by 6 bases. CDR3 coding DNA: TGCGCCAGCAGCCCCCAACAGGGGTTTCCTGAAGCTTTCTTT. Translated, it gives CASSPQQGFPEAFF.

The V gene is TRBV19, the J gene TRBJ1-3; 7 nucleotides line up with TRBD1. The CDR3 consists of 15 residues. From germline, CDR1 is LNHDA and CDR2 SQIVND (reference sequence). J gave up 0 bases and V 7 bases, and 6 bases lay outside the gene matches. CDR3 bases: TGTGCCAGTACCGGAGACAGGGTCTCTGGAAACACCATATATTTT. It translates to CASTGDRVSGNTIYF. Supplemented by reference TRBV19 and TRBJ1-3, the full variable domain reads DGGITQSPKYLFRKEGQNVTLSCEQNLNHDAMYWYRQDPGQGLRLIYYSQIVNDFQKGDIAEGYSVSREKKESFPLTVTSAQKNPTAFYLCASTGDRVSGNTIYFGEGSWLTVV.

This clone was recorded once. V is TRBV19 and J is TRBJ2-6; D perhaps matches TRBD2 (5 bases). V was cut by 7 bases and J by 1 base, with 14 bases left in between. The CDR3 has 16 amino acids. Germline CDR1 is LNHDA and CDR2 is SQIVND (reference sequence). The CDR3 reads CASNQSPGSGANVLTF. CDR3 nucleotide sequence: TGTGCCAGTAACCAAAGCCCGGGATCTGGGGCCAACGTCCTGACTTTC.

J is TRBJ2-1 and V is TRBV12-5; 11 nucleotides align to TRBD1. This CDR3 spans 14 amino acids. The germline CDR1 and CDR2 sequences are LGHNT and FRNRAP. Losses at the gene ends were 6 bases for V and 12 bases for J; bases not matched to a gene: 10. The CDR3 spells CASGRGQGAWWQFF. CDR3 DNA: TGTGCTAGTGGCCGCGGACAGGGGGCGTGGTGGCAGTTCTTC. Combining the CDR3 with reference TRBV12-5 and TRBJ2-1 gives the whole variable domain DARVTQTPRHKVTEMGQEVTMRCQPILGHNTVFWYRQTMMQGLELLAYFRNRAPLDDSGMPKDRFSAEMPDATLATLKIQPSEPRDSAVYFCASGRGQGAWWQFFGPGTRLTVL.

J is TRBJ2-7 and V is TRBV20-1; D is undetermined. This CDR3 comprises 9 residues. Trimming left V 6 bases short and J 4 bases short, with 4 bases between. Germline assignment: CDR1 DFQATT and CDR2 SNEGSKA (reference sequence). The CDR3 region is CSASYEQYF. CDR3 bases: TGCAGTGCCTCTTACGAGCAGTACTTC.

This chain uses TRBV6-2 or TRBV6-3 with TRBJ1-4, with a tentative D call TRBD1 (6 bases). Germline assignment: CDR1 MNHEY and CDR2 SVGEGT. The CDR3 contains 20 residues. V was shortened by 0 bases and J by 0 bases, with 20 bases between the two germline ends. The DNA for the CDR3 is TGTGCCAGCAGTTACTCGAAGACGACAACAGGGATGGCAACTAATGAAAAACTGTTTTTT. Its translation is CASSYSKTTTGMATNEKLFF.

The chain has TRBV7-3 and TRBJ2-5; TRBD1 is a possible D gene (5 bases). Per germline, CDR1 SGHTA and CDR2 FQGTGA. The CDR3 consists of 15 residues. V was clipped by 1 base and J by 5 bases, with 14 bases between them. In DNA form, the CDR3 reads TGTGCCAGCAGCTTAATGATGGGGCTTGGCGAGACCCAGTACTTC. This codes for CASSLMMGLGETQYF.

The chain links TRBV6-6 to TRBJ2-7; 7 bases are shared with TRBD2. There are 15 residues in the CDR3. With 6 bases clipped from V and 0 bases from J, the junction kept 8 bases outside the gene matches. CDR1 and CDR2 (germline): MNHNY, SVGAGI (reference sequence). The CDR3 DNA is TGTGCCAGCAGCCCCCCCGGGACTAACTCCTACGAGCAGTACTTC. It translates to CASSPPGTNSYEQYF.

The genes are TRBV9 and TRBJ1-6; possible D gene TRBD1, 5 bases. Germline V gives CDR1 SGDLS, CDR2 YYNGEE. V was clipped by 4 bases and J by 6 bases, with 14 bases between them. This CDR3 has 15 residues. Here the CDR3 DNA reads TGTGCCAGCAGCCCCGGACCGGGGGTTAATTCACCCCTCCACTTT. It codes for CASSPGPGVNSPLHF.

The chain is built from TRBV28 and TRBJ1-4; 9 nucleotides align to TRBD1. V shed 5 bases, J shed 7 bases, and the junction held 8 bases outside the gene matches. The CDR3 is 15 amino acids. From germline, CDR1 is MDHEN and CDR2 SYDVKM. The DNA for the CDR3 is TGTGCCAGCAGTACCCCGGGACAGGGTTCTGAAAAACTGTTTTTT. Translated: CASSTPGQGSEKLFF.

V is TRBV9 and J is TRBJ2-7; D gene uncertain. Germline V gene data show CDR1 as SGDLS and CDR2 as YYNGEE. With 0 bases removed from V and 2 bases from J, the gap between germline ends came to 9 bases. The CDR3 sequence is 14 residues long. For the CDR3, the DNA is TGTGCCAGCAGCGTAGGGCAGGCTGCCTACGAGCAGTACTTC. It translates to CASSVGQAAYEQYF.

This clone has just one count. The V call is TRBV4-2, the J call TRBJ2-3; possibly TRBD2 for D (6 bases). The CDR3 extends over 16 amino acids. Germline lookup yields CDR1 LGHNA and CDR2 YNFKEQ. The V end was cut by 1 base, the J end by 1 base, with 12 bases between. The CDR3 region has the DNA TGTGCCAGCAGCCAAGGCACGCGGGAAGGCACAGATACGCAGTATTTT. Amino acids: CASSQGTREGTDTQYF.

This clone has just one count. This chain links TRBV30 with TRBJ1-1; D not certain. The germline V gene has CDR1 GTSNPN and CDR2 SVGIG (reference sequence). CDR3 length: 12 residues. V lost 3 bases to trimming and J lost 3 bases, with 8 bases between them. CDR3 region: CAWSVSDTEAFF. The CDR3, as DNA: TGTGCCTGGAGCGTTTCTGACACTGAAGCTTTCTTT. The whole variable domain, remainder taken from reference TRBV30 and TRBJ1-1, is SQTIHQWPATLVQPVGSPLSLECTVEGTSNPNLYWYRQAAGRGLQLLFYSVGIGQISSEVPQNLSASRPQDRQFILSSKKLLLSDSGFYLCAWSVSDTEAFFGQGTRLTVV.

This rearrangement joins TRBV7-3 to TRBJ2-2, with TRBD2 matching over 10 bases. From germline, CDR1 is SGHTA and CDR2 FQGTGA. This CDR3 contains 15 residues. V was pared by 6 bases and J by 4 bases, with 5 bases of the junction left unmatched. The CDR3 DNA reads TGTGCCAGCAGTCCGACTAGCGGGTTCACCGGGGAGCTGTTTTTT. This sequence encodes CASSPTSGFTGELFF.

The chain couples TRBV9 to TRBJ2-7; 7 nucleotides match TRBD2. This CDR3 is built from 15 residues. V lost 0 bases, J lost 4 bases, and 7 bases stayed unmatched. Germline CDR1 reads SGDLS; CDR2 reads YYNGEE. The CDR3 sequence: CASSVAGTNPYEQYF. As DNA, the CDR3 is TGTGCCAGCAGCGTAGCCGGGACTAATCCTTACGAGCAGTACTTC.

The chain employs TRBV5-1 and TRBJ2-1, with TRBD1 matching over 10 bases. The CDR3 has 16 amino acids. Germline trimming cut 4 bases from V and 3 bases from J; bases unmatched to any gene: 7. Germline values: CDR1 SGHRS, CDR2 YFSETQ. CDR3 sequence reads: CASSGTTGGFYNEQFF. For the CDR3, the DNA is TGCGCCAGCAGCGGGACGACAGGGGGCTTCTACAATGAGCAGTTCTTC.

The rearrangement joins TRBV19 to TRBJ2-1, with TRBD2 as a possible D gene (6 bases). This CDR3 is built from 13 residues. V was clipped by 7 bases and J by 6 bases, with 13 bases between them. The germline V gene encodes CDR1 LNHDA and CDR2 SQIVND (reference sequence). CDR3 DNA sequence: TGTGCCAGTACCCCGTGGGACTTCAATGAGCAGTTCTTC. Translating it yields CASTPWDFNEQFF.